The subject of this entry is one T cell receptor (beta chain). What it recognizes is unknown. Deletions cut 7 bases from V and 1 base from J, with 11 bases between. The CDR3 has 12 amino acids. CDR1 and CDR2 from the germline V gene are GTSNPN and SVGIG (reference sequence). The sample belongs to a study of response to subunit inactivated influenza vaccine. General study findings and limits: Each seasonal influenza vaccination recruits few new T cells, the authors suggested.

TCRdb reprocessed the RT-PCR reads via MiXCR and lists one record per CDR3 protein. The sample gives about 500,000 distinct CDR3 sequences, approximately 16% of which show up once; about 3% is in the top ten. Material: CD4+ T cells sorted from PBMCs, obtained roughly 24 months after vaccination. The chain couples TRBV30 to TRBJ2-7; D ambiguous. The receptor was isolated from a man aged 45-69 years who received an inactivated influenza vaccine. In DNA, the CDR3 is TGTGCCTTAGATCAAGGTTCCTACGAGCAGTACTTC. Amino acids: CALDQGSYEQYF.